Following are 29 T cell receptor beta chains from one sample sequenced in a study of blood T cells in healthy people across ages (dated by TCRdb to the mid-2010s). The library came from 5' RACE. The reads were generated on an Illumina HiSeq 2500. A second roughly 7 to 12 cycle PCR used a sample-barcoded 5' primer and a J-beta primer mix. TCRdb redid the processing of the public reads, applying fastp at Q25 and MiXCR, and retained in-frame beta chains. Identical CDR3 protein sequences are pooled into one entry, listed with their most common genes and DNA. Within this sample are about 400,000 distinct CDR3 sequences, with about 49% of them counted one time only. The ten most abundant clones make up approximately 51% of the sample. Sequenced material: blood. The receptors derive from a man aged 55 to 69 in good health.

This clonotype came up many times. This rearrangement joins TRBV12-3 or TRBV12-4 to TRBJ1-4; the match to TRBD1 covers 7 bases. This CDR3 spans 14 amino acids. Trimming at V came to 3 bases and at J to 8 bases, leaving 6 bases not matched to a gene. The CDR3, as DNA: TGTGCCAGCAGTTTTGATGGGACAGTCGAAAAACTGTTTTTT. The encoded protein is CASSFDGTVEKLFF.

This rearrangement joins TRBV29-1 to TRBJ2-1; 8 bases agree with TRBD1. The germline V gene has CDR1 SQVTM and CDR2 ANQGSEA. The CDR3 is made up of 13 amino acids. The V and J ends lost 4 bases and 8 bases, in that order; junction bases with no gene match: 7. As DNA, the CDR3 is TGCAGCGTTGTACACAGGGGGTGGGATGAGCAGTTCTTC. The encoded protein is CSVVHRGWDEQFF.

A single count supports this clonotype. The rearrangement joins TRBV2 to TRBJ2-7; D may correspond to TRBD1 or TRBD2 (6 bases each). CDR1 SNHLY and CDR2 FYNNEI come from the germline V gene. This CDR3 has 15 amino acids. V was pared by 4 bases and J by 2 bases, with 15 bases between. CDR3 in amino acids: CASSVRDGGPYEQYF. As DNA, the CDR3 is TGTGCCAGCAGTGTGCGGGACGGGGGCCCCTACGAGCAGTACTTC.

This rearrangement joins TRBV18 to TRBJ2-4; no definite D call. The J call is doubtful: the DNA matches TRBJ2-7 better. The CDR3 has 17 amino acids. Germline CDR1 is KGHSH and CDR2 is LQKENI. The CDR3 sequence: CASSPRLQGNSYYEQYF. The CDR3 coding sequence is TGTGCCAGCTCACCACGGTTGCAAGGGAACTCCTACTACGAGCAGTACTTC.

About this clonotype: A junction end diverges from the germline sequence, so it may reflect a read error. V is TRBV7-2 and J is TRBJ1-2; 7 nucleotides align to TRBD1. Germline values: CDR1 SGHTA, CDR2 FQGNSA. CDR3 length equals 14 residues. CDR3 DNA sequence: TGTGCCAGCAGCTTCCAAGGAGGGGGCTATGACTACACCTTC. Protein sequence: CASSFQGGGYDYTF.

This clonotype has at least ten counts. The rearrangement links TRBV5-1 to TRBJ2-5; the match to TRBD2 covers 7 bases. The CDR3 consists of 15 residues. Germline values: CDR1 SGHRS, CDR2 YFSETQ. The V segment lost 0 bases and the J segment 5 bases; nucleotides outside the gene matches: 7. The CDR3 protein is CASSLASAGMETQYF. The CDR3 DNA reads TGCGCCAGCAGCTTGGCCTCAGCGGGGATGGAGACCCAGTACTTC.

The chain employs TRBV29-1 and TRBJ2-3; D is unresolved. The CDR3 loop spans 15 amino acids. The V end was cut by 3 bases, the J end by 0 bases, with 13 bases between. Germline CDR1 reads SQVTM; CDR2 reads ANQGSEA. DNA of the CDR3: TGCAGCGTTGAGAAGGCAGCCCCTAGCACAGATACGCAGTATTTT. As protein: CSVEKAAPSTDTQYF.

V is TRBV29-1 and J is TRBJ2-1, with 7 bases fitting TRBD1. Gene TRBJ2-7 matches the end of the DNA better, so the J call may be wrong. The germline gives CDR1 SQVTM, CDR2 ANQGSEA. CDR3 length equals 15 residues. CDR3 protein: CSGQGGRSSYNEQYF. Here the CDR3 DNA reads TGCAGCGGACAAGGGGGCAGAAGCTCCTACAATGAGCAGTACTTC.

The rearrangement joins TRBV29-1 to TRBJ2-1, with TRBD2 matching over 10 bases. Trimming at V came to 2 bases and at J to 9 bases, leaving 7 bases not matched to a gene. The germline gives CDR1 SQVTM, CDR2 ANQGSEA. The CDR3 consists of 14 residues. The CDR3 sequence: CSVERLAGVGEQFF. The CDR3 DNA reads TGCAGCGTTGAAAGGCTAGCGGGAGTCGGTGAGCAGTTCTTC.

The V and J genes are TRBV20-1 and TRBJ2-5, with TRBD1 matching over 7 bases. The germline gives CDR1 DFQATT, CDR2 SNEGSKA (reference sequence). This CDR3 has 13 residues. Germline trimming cut 6 bases from V and 11 bases from J; bases unmatched to any gene: 15. The CDR3 reads CSAPPGQSREQYF. The CDR3 nucleotides are TGCAGTGCGCCCCCGGGACAGAGTCGAGAGCAGTACTTC.

The V gene is TRBV9, the J gene TRBJ2-7, with D maybe TRBD2 (6 bases). Germline V gene sequence: CDR1 SGDLS, CDR2 YYNGEE. The CDR3 sequence is 16 residues long. V lost 0 bases and J 0 bases, leaving 13 bases between the germline ends. CDR3 sequence reads: CASSVGGGADSYEQYF. For the CDR3, the DNA is TGTGCCAGCAGCGTAGGGGGAGGCGCCGACTCCTACGAGCAGTACTTC. The variable domain in full, completed from reference TRBV9 and TRBJ2-7, reads DSGVTQTPKHLITATGQRVTLRCSPRSGDLSVYWYQQSLDQGLQFLIQYYNGEERAKGNILERFSAQQFPDLHSELNLSSLELGDSALYFCASSVGGGADSYEQYFGPGTRLTVT.

V usage is TRBV14 and J usage is TRBJ2-7; D gene ambiguous. CDR3 length equals 18 residues. Trimming shortened V by 4 bases and J by 4 bases, and 26 bases separated the two germline ends. From germline, CDR1 is SGHDN and CDR2 FVKESK. The CDR3 is CASSLRPHNPLFPYEQYF. The DNA for the CDR3 is TGTGCCAGCAGCCTTCGTCCTCATAACCCCCTATTCCCATACGAGCAGTACTTC.

This clonotype occurred a few times. J is TRBJ2-1 and V is TRBV6-5; D may be TRBD1 or TRBD2 (5 bases each). V gave up 5 bases and J gave up 10 bases, with 15 bases separating them. This CDR3 contains 13 residues. From germline, CDR1 is MNHEY and CDR2 SVGAGI. The CDR3 loop reads CASSTISGREQFF. The CDR3 bases are TGTGCCAGCAGTACAATCTCGGGACGCGAGCAGTTCTTC.

This chain connects TRBV10-3 to TRBJ1-1; tentatively, D is TRBD1 (5 bases). This CDR3 contains 16 residues. V was clipped by 4 bases and J by 0 bases, with 15 bases between them. Germline lookup yields CDR1 ENHRY and CDR2 SYGVKD. The CDR3 reads CAISGGMGGMNTEAFF. CDR3 coding DNA: TGTGCCATCAGTGGGGGGATGGGGGGAATGAACACTGAAGCTTTCTTT.

This chain connects TRBV11-2 to TRBJ1-2; D unclear. The CDR3 length is 16 residues. The V gene's germline CDR1 is SGHAT and CDR2 FQNNGV. The V end lost 4 bases, the J end lost 5 bases, and 20 bases lay between the germline ends. The DNA of the CDR3 is TGTGCCAGCAGCTCCGCCGGGAGCCCCTTAGCATATGGCTACACCTTC. It yields the protein CASSSAGSPLAYGYTF.

This clonotype showed up just a few times. The chain combines TRBV27 with TRBJ2-1, with 14 bases that match TRBD2. This CDR3 contains 15 residues. Germline-derived CDR1 and CDR2 are MNHEY and SMNVEV (reference sequence). Trimming took 6 bases from V and 8 from J; bases not matched to a gene: 6. CDR3 nucleotide sequence: TGTGCCAGCAGGGGGACTAGCGGGAGAACCCATGAGCAGTTCTTC. Amino acid sequence: CASRGTSGRTHEQFF.

The chain employs TRBV28 and TRBJ2-5; 10 bases map to TRBD2. The J call may be in error: the DNA end matches TRBJ2-7 better. CDR1 and CDR2 (germline): MDHEN, SYDVKM. There are 14 residues in the CDR3. CDR3 residues: CASRPGLALYEQYF. The CDR3 nucleotides read TGTGCCAGCAGACCGGGACTAGCGCTGTACGAGCAGTACTTC.

This clonotype appeared a few times. The chain employs TRBV20-1 and TRBJ2-3; D is undetermined. Germline V gene sequence: CDR1 DFQATT, CDR2 SNEGSKA (reference sequence). This CDR3 has 12 amino acids. V was pared by 1 base and J by 4 bases, with 6 bases between. The CDR3 protein is CSARVRPDTQYF. CDR3 coding DNA: TGCAGTGCTAGAGTACGTCCAGATACGCAGTATTTT.

The chain combines TRBV5-1 with TRBJ2-5, with 8 bases aligning to TRBD1. Germline CDR1 and CDR2: SGHRS and YFSETQ. The CDR3 spans 14 residues. The V gene end was trimmed by 0 bases and the J gene end by 11 bases; junction bases not matched to a gene: 9. CDR3 in DNA: TGCGCCAGCAGCTTGGGAACGGACAGGGAAGAGCAGTACTTC. Its translation: CASSLGTDREEQYF.

This sequence joins TRBV20-1 and TRBJ2-3; 7 nucleotides match TRBD2. This CDR3 has 15 residues. The V gene's germline CDR1 is DFQATT and CDR2 SNEGSKA (reference sequence). V was pared by 7 bases and J by 3 bases, with 13 bases of the junction left unmatched. The CDR3, as DNA: TGCAGTGGTGGGGGGAGGGCCGGGGGAACAGATACGCAGTATTTT. Its protein product is CSGGGRAGGTDTQYF.

This clonotype was detected once. The chain couples TRBV5-1 to TRBJ1-6; 7 bases agree with TRBD1. Germline V gene sequence: CDR1 SGHRS, CDR2 YFSETQ. The CDR3 loop spans 17 amino acids. V lost 1 base to trimming and J lost 7 bases; unmatched junction nucleotides: 11. The CDR3 sequence: CASSLSGQKSSNSPLHF. The CDR3 DNA is TGCGCCAGCAGCTTGTCGGGACAGAAAAGCAGCAATTCACCCCTCCACTTT.

This clonotype appeared a few times. The genes are TRBV20-1 and TRBJ2-7; possibly TRBD1 for D (6 bases). The V gene lost 3 bases and the J gene lost 0 bases, with 12 bases spanning the gap. Germline lookup yields CDR1 DFQATT and CDR2 SNEGSKA (reference sequence). This CDR3 spans 14 amino acids. The DNA for the CDR3 is TGCAGTGCTAGCAAAGGGGGAAGCTCCTACGAGCAGTACTTC. Protein: CSASKGGSSYEQYF.

The chain recombines TRBV24-1 with TRBJ1-5; 8 nucleotides match TRBD1. The junction had 8 bases not matched to a gene; V was cut back by 4 bases and J by 7 bases. There are 15 residues in the CDR3. CDR1 KGHDR and CDR2 SFDVKD come from the germline V gene. The CDR3 here is CATSDRTGPGQPQHF. CDR3 sequence (DNA): TGTGCCACCAGTGACCGGACAGGGCCAGGGCAGCCCCAGCATTTT.

This clonotype was counted a few times. This chain uses TRBV7-9 with TRBJ2-3; the match to TRBD1 covers 8 bases. The germline V gene has CDR1 SEHNR and CDR2 FQNEAQ (reference sequence). V dropped 4 bases and J dropped 0; count of bases not matched to a gene: 0. The CDR3 extends over 14 amino acids. CDR3 in amino acids: CASSWTGSTDTQYF. The CDR3 DNA reads TGTGCCAGCAGCTGGACAGGGAGCACAGATACGCAGTATTTT.

The chain is built from TRBV11-2 and TRBJ2-5, with D maybe TRBD2 (5 bases). The J call could be wrong; TRBJ2-7 is a better fit for the DNA end. This CDR3 spans 15 amino acids. The V gene's germline CDR1 is SGHAT and CDR2 FQNNGV. CDR3 residues: CASSLRVGGGSEQYF. In nucleotides, the CDR3 is TGTGCCAGCAGCTTAAGAGTCGGAGGCGGGTCCGAGCAGTACTTC.

The rearrangement uses TRBV28 and TRBJ2-5; D could derive from TRBD1 or TRBD2 (5 bases each). The CDR3 is 13 residues long. The V and J ends lost 6 bases and 5 bases respectively, with 13 bases between them. Germline V gives CDR1 MDHEN, CDR2 SYDVKM. The CDR3 nucleotides read TGTGCCAGCAGCGGGACGGTACGGGAGACCCAGTACTTC. Encoded protein: CASSGTVRETQYF. Variable domain in full (rest from reference TRBV28 and TRBJ2-5): DVKVTQSSRYLVKRTGEKVFLECVQDMDHENMFWYRQDPGLGLRLIYFSYDVKMKEKGDIPEGYSVSREKKERFSLILESASTNQTSMYLCASSGTVRETQYFGPGTRLLVL.

This chain connects TRBV7-2 to TRBJ2-4, with D hard to call. CDR3 length: 14 amino acids. V lost 2 bases and J 14 bases, leaving 19 bases between the germline ends. Germline assignment: CDR1 SGHTA and CDR2 FQGNSA. CDR3 amino acids: CASSLTEPPYYKYF. The DNA for the CDR3 is TGTGCCAGCAGCTTAACCGAGCCACCTTACTATAAGTACTTC.

This clonotype was counted ten times or more. The chain is built from TRBV7-2 and TRBJ2-7, with D maybe TRBD2 (6 bases). The ends were cut back, 4 bases at V and 7 bases at J, with 14 bases in the middle. Germline lookup yields CDR1 SGHTA and CDR2 FQGNSA. The CDR3 has 13 residues. The CDR3 DNA reads as TGTGCCAGCAGCTCCAGGACCGCGGGGGAGCAGTACTTC. This encodes CASSSRTAGEQYF.

This clonotype has a count of ten or more. This chain joins TRBV27 and TRBJ2-7; 9 bases agree with TRBD1. The length of the CDR3 is 15 residues. The V segment lost 6 bases and the J segment 4 bases; nucleotides outside the gene matches: 10. The germline V gene encodes CDR1 MNHEY and CDR2 SMNVEV (reference sequence). CDR3 amino acids: CASSPWGQGPYEQYF. CDR3 sequence (DNA): TGTGCCAGCAGCCCTTGGGGACAGGGACCTTACGAGCAGTACTTC.